This TCR beta chain was obtained from a study of technical replicates of blood from a handful of donors (dated 2017 in TCRdb). Library prep was done by the immunoSEQ multiplex PCR assay. This immuneACCESS table, as held by TCRdb, lists in-frame sequences with V and J called but not all clones. Of the missing ones, under half trace to an unresolved V gene in checked studies; the others have no known cause. This sample has roughly 79,000 clones in its table, and just over 95% of those were observed once. 0.37% of the sample comes from the top ten. A word on this clone: The specificity of this receptor is unknown. Qualities for individual bases were not recorded, and no much larger clone is one base off.

CDR1 and CDR2 (SGDLS, YYNGEE) derive from the germline V gene. V lost 2 bases and J lost 6 bases; the stretch between them is 10 bases long. Taken from cysteine to phenylalanine, the CDR3 has 13 residues. The kept DNA is CDR3 alone, 39 bases in frame from the first base. The sequence came from a human donor in good health. This receptor chain uses TRBV9 and TRBJ2-3; matching of 6 bases hints at TRBD2 as the D gene. Sequencing was performed on T cells isolated from PBMCs. The CDR3 protein is CASSVYRGDTQYF. The nucleotide sequence reads as follows: TGTGCCAGCAGCGTTTATCGGGGGGATACGCAGTATTTT.